The 27 T cell receptor beta chains reported below all come from one sample, sequenced in a study of radiotherapy plus CTLA-4 blockade in lung cancer. Measured with immunoSEQ multiplex PCR; TCRdb has only the in-frame clones, and not every one. The repertoire holds 55,000 to 70,000 clones, with roughly four fifths as singletons. The material sequenced was peripheral blood, taken from a patient treated with radiotherapy plus ipilimumab. The source is a human donor with non-small cell lung cancer who had a complete response to radiotherapy plus ipilimumab.

The J gene is TRBJ2-7, the V gene TRBV25-1, with a weak D call TRBD1 (6 bases). The V gene's germline CDR1 is MGHDK and CDR2 SYGVNS. The CDR3 has 16 residues. Deletions cut 2 bases from V and 3 bases from J, with 17 bases between. Here the CDR3 reads CASSEPTGYRLYEQYV. The CDR3 DNA reads TGTGCCAGCAGTGAACCCACAGGGTATAGGCTCTACGAGCAGTACGTC.

The rearrangement links TRBV9 to TRBJ2-3; D might be TRBD2 (6 bases). This CDR3 has 14 residues. Looked up from germline, CDR1 is SGDLS and CDR2 is YYNGEE. Trimming left V 3 bases short and J 1 base short, with 9 bases between. The CDR3 reads CASSAAGRTDTQYF. In DNA form, the CDR3 reads TGTGCCAGCAGCGCGGCGGGGCGCACAGATACGCAGTATTTT.

CDR3 nucleotides: TGTGCCAGCCAGCCAGGGGCCGGGGAGCTGTTTTTT. This translates into CASQPGAGELFF. The chain carries TRBV18 and TRBJ2-2; D is possibly TRBD1 (6 bases). Trimming cost V 8 bases and J 6 bases, with 10 bases left between them. Germline assignment: CDR1 KGHSH and CDR2 LQKENI. The CDR3 has 12 amino acids.

The chain uses TRBV12-5 and TRBJ2-5; 8 bases align to TRBD1. The CDR3 consists of 15 residues. Trimming at V came to 6 bases and at J to 7 bases, leaving 13 bases not matched to a gene. Germline V lookup: CDR1 LGHNT, CDR2 FRNRAP. The CDR3 coding sequence is TGTGCTAGTGGCCGCGGGACAGGAGATTGGGGGACCCAGTACTTC. The encoded protein is CASGRGTGDWGTQYF.

The rearrangement joins TRBV19 to TRBJ1-1; tentatively, D is TRBD1 (6 bases). Germline CDR1 is LNHDA and CDR2 is SQIVND (reference sequence). Trimming cost V 4 bases and J 3 bases, with 9 bases left between them. The CDR3 has 13 amino acids. The DNA of the CDR3 is TGTGCCAGTAGTAGGGGGCGGGACACTGAAGCTTTCTTT. It yields the protein CASSRGRDTEAFF.

In this sample, this clone turned up a few times. This sequence joins TRBV29-1 and TRBJ1-1; TRBD1 agrees at 8 bases. This CDR3 has 12 amino acids. Germline-derived CDR1 and CDR2 are SQVTM and ANQGSEA. The trim removed 4 bases at V and 5 bases at J, leaving 3 bases unmatched. In DNA, the CDR3 is TGCAGCGTTGGGACAGGGCGAACTGAAGCTTTCTTT. It encodes CSVGTGRTEAFF.

The V call is TRBV7-2, the J call TRBJ2-3; TRBD1 aligns across 8 bases. The germline CDR1 and CDR2 sequences are SGHTA and FQGNSA. Unmatched junction bases numbered 6, after V lost 5 bases and J lost 2 bases. This CDR3 region has 15 residues. The CDR3 spells CASSTRDRYTDTQYF. In DNA, the CDR3 is TGTGCCAGCAGCACCCGGGACAGGTACACAGATACGCAGTATTTT.

The chain combines TRBV2 with TRBJ2-4; no clear D gene. CDR3 length: 15 residues. Trimming removed 3 bases from V and 0 bases from J, with 9 bases in between. Germline assignment: CDR1 SNHLY and CDR2 FYNNEI. As DNA, the CDR3 is TGTGCCAGCAGTGACGAGTACGTAGCCAAAAACATTCAGTACTTC. The encoded protein is CASSDEYVAKNIQYF.

This chain connects TRBV30 to TRBJ2-3, with 8 positions matching TRBD2. V was clipped by 1 base and J by 4 bases; unmatched bases: 4. Germline V CDR1 and CDR2: GTSNPN, SVGIG (reference sequence). This CDR3 spans 14 amino acids. The CDR3 loop reads CAWSGLANPDTQYF. Written as DNA, the CDR3 is TGTGCCTGGAGTGGACTAGCGAATCCAGATACGCAGTATTTT.

The chain is built from TRBV5-1 and TRBJ1-1, with TRBD1 matching over 7 bases. Trimming removed 4 bases from V and 2 bases from J; junction bases left unmatched: 8. This CDR3 is 15 amino acids long. Germline assignment: CDR1 SGHRS and CDR2 YFSETQ. For the CDR3, the DNA is TGCGCCAGCAGCCCGCCGACAGGGCGAAACACTGAAGCTTTCTTT. It is translated as CASSPPTGRNTEAFF.

CDR3 amino acids: CASSQAPGRVDTEAFF. Written as DNA, the CDR3 is TGCGCCAGCAGCCAGGCTCCGGGGAGGGTGGACACTGAAGCTTTCTTT. The chain recombines TRBV4-3 with TRBJ1-1; no definite D call. The CDR3 spans 16 residues. Germline V gene sequence: CDR1 LGHNA, CDR2 YSLEER. The V and J ends lost 3 bases and 3 bases respectively, with 17 bases between them.

This chain joins TRBV7-9 and TRBJ1-2; D unresolved. The CDR3 length is 14 residues. The germline gives CDR1 SEHNR, CDR2 FQNEAQ (reference sequence). Trimming removed 3 bases from V and 4 bases from J, with 12 bases in between. CDR3 protein: CASSFSAEFYGYTF. The CDR3 DNA reads TGTGCCAGCAGCTTCTCCGCAGAATTCTATGGCTACACCTTC.

The chain joins TRBV7-9 to TRBJ2-7; 8 bases fit TRBD2. This CDR3 comprises 14 residues. Trimming removed 4 bases from V and 5 bases from J; junction bases left unmatched: 7. Germline V gene data show CDR1 as SEHNR and CDR2 as FQNEAQ (reference sequence). Here the CDR3 reads CASSSSGSNNEQYV. CDR3 nucleotide sequence: TGTGCCAGCAGCTCCAGCGGGAGTAACAACGAGCAGTACGTC.

The chain uses TRBV30 and TRBJ1-1; TRBD1 matches at 9 bases. This CDR3 contains 18 residues. Germline V gene sequence: CDR1 GTSNPN, CDR2 SVGIG (reference sequence). V gave up 5 bases and J gave up 7 bases; unmatched junction bases: 23. This CDR3 is CAWEPGQGLFKPPIEAFF. In DNA form, the CDR3 reads TGTGCCTGGGAACCGGGACAGGGACTGTTTAAACCTCCTATTGAAGCTTTCTTT. Together with reference TRBV30 and TRBJ1-1, the CDR3 gives the full variable domain: SQTIHQWPATLVQPVGSPLSLECTVEGTSNPNLYWYRQAAGRGLQLLFYSVGIGQISSEVPQNLSASRPQDRQFILSSKKLLLSDSGFYLCAWEPGQGLFKPPIEAFFGQGTRLTVV.

The chain uses TRBV4-2 and TRBJ2-1; 10 bases are a match to TRBD1. The CDR3 totals 17 residues. Trimming at V came to 4 bases and at J to 5 bases, leaving 11 bases not matched to a gene. Germline V gene lookup returns CDR1 LGHNA and CDR2 YNFKEQ. The CDR3 bases are TGTGCCAGCAGCCTGGGTGAGGGGACAGGGGTAAACAATGAGCAGTTCTTC. Residues: CASSLGEGTGVNNEQFF.

The chain has TRBV2 and TRBJ1-4, with 8 bases that match TRBD1. The junction had 8 bases not matched to a gene; V was cut back by 5 bases and J by 6 bases. Germline V gene sequence: CDR1 SNHLY, CDR2 FYNNEI. The CDR3 runs to 15 residues. Here the CDR3 reads CASSYRPGGDEKLFF. The CDR3 DNA follows: TGTGCCAGCAGTTACCGCCCAGGGGGCGATGAAAAACTGTTTTTT. Together with reference TRBV2 and TRBJ1-4, the CDR3 gives the full variable domain: EPEVTQTPSHQVTQMGQEVILRCVPISNHLYFYWYRQILGQKVEFLVSFYNNEISEKSEIFDDQFSVERPDGSNFTLKIRSTKLEDSAMYFCASSYRPGGDEKLFFGSGTQLSVL.

The chain combines TRBV11-2 with TRBJ2-1; D may be TRBD2 (5 bases). The germline gives CDR1 SGHAT, CDR2 FQNNGV. This CDR3 has 15 residues. With 1 base removed from V and 5 bases from J, the gap between germline ends came to 12 bases. The CDR3 bases are TGTGCCAGCAGCTTAGGGTCTAGAGGGAACAATGAGCAGTTCTTC. Encoded protein: CASSLGSRGNNEQFF.

The chain recombines TRBV15 with TRBJ2-4, with D tentatively TRBD2 (6 bases). CDR3 size: 14 residues. Germline V gene lookup returns CDR1 LNHNV and CDR2 YYDKDF (reference sequence). The V gene lost 3 bases and the J gene lost 4 bases, with 10 bases spanning the gap. CDR3 sequence reads: CATSSPGGKNIQYF. CDR3 bases: TGTGCCACCAGCAGTCCCGGAGGGAAAAACATTCAGTACTTC. The entire variable domain, with the rest obtained from reference TRBV15 and TRBJ2-4, is as follows: DAMVIQNPRYQVTQFGKPVTLSCSQTLNHNVMYWYQQKSSQAPKLLFHYYDKDFNNEADTPDNFQSRRPNTSFCFLDIRSPGLGDTAMYLCATSSPGGKNIQYFGAGTRLSVL.

The chain has TRBV9 and TRBJ2-2, with unresolved D. The V and J ends lost 3 bases and 4 bases respectively, with 10 bases between them. The CDR3 extends over 14 amino acids. Germline V gene data show CDR1 as SGDLS and CDR2 as YYNGEE. The CDR3 here is CASSGLTLTGELFF. Written as DNA, the CDR3 is TGTGCCAGCAGCGGACTGACGCTCACCGGGGAGCTGTTTTTT.

V usage is TRBV27 and J usage is TRBJ2-6, with 11 bases matching TRBD1. The J segment lost 4 bases and the V segment lost 5 bases, leaving 7 bases of the junction unmatched. The CDR3 is 17 residues long. Germline CDR1 is MNHEY and CDR2 is SMNVEV (reference sequence). CDR3 coding DNA: TGTGCCAGCAGTATTGGACAGGGGGCGCGAGGGGCCAACGTCCTGACTTTC. It is translated as CASSIGQGARGANVLTF.

DNA for the CDR3: TGTGCCAGCAGCATTCCTCGGGTTAGTGAGCAGTTCTTC. As protein: CASSIPRVSEQFF. This chain uses TRBV2 with TRBJ2-1; D gene uncertain. The CDR3 is 13 amino acids. Per the germline V gene, CDR1 is SNHLY and CDR2 is FYNNEI. V lost 6 bases to trimming and J lost 9 bases, with 15 bases between them.

The chain couples TRBV5-6 to TRBJ2-7; 8 nucleotides line up with TRBD2. V shed 3 bases and J 6 bases; nucleotides not matched to a gene: 11. The germline CDR1 and CDR2 sequences are SGHDT and YYEEEE. There are 15 residues in the CDR3. The CDR3 nucleotides are TGTGCCAGCAGCTGGTCCGGGACTAGGCCCAGCGAGCAGTACGTC. This translates into CASSWSGTRPSEQYV.

CDR3 protein: CASSQGLRDTEAFF. The CDR3, as DNA: TGCGCCAGCAGTCAGGGGTTACGGGACACTGAAGCTTTCTTT. The chain is built from TRBV4-3 and TRBJ1-1, with D perhaps TRBD1 (6 bases). This CDR3 comprises 14 residues. With 6 bases removed from V and 3 bases from J, the gap between germline ends came to 14 bases. Germline V gene sequence: CDR1 LGHNA, CDR2 YSLEER.

The chain links TRBV30 to TRBJ2-7; 11 bases are a match to TRBD1. J was trimmed by 3 bases and V by 3 bases; bases with no gene match: 7. CDR1 and CDR2 (germline): GTSNPN, SVGIG (reference sequence). The CDR3 is made up of 15 amino acids. The CDR3 loop reads CAWSPPGTGGYEQYF. CDR3 bases: TGTGCCTGGAGCCCTCCCGGGACAGGGGGCTACGAGCAGTACTTC.

The V gene is TRBV30, the J gene TRBJ2-3; TRBD2 matches 8 bases. After removal of 4 bases from V and 0 bases from J, the junction contained 9 bases not matched to a gene. This CDR3 has 16 residues. CDR1 is GTSNPN and CDR2 is SVGIG in the germline V gene (reference sequence). As DNA, the CDR3 is TGTGCCTGGAATGCCCGGATAGCGGGAAGCACAGATACGCAGTATTTT. Translated, it gives CAWNARIAGSTDTQYF.

The J gene is TRBJ2-3, the V gene TRBV2; 7 bases are shared with TRBD2. The V and J ends lost 7 bases and 0 bases, in that order; junction bases with no gene match: 4. The CDR3 loop spans 14 amino acids. Germline CDR1 SNHLY, CDR2 FYNNEI. The CDR3 spells CASTGGISTDTQYF. The DNA of the CDR3 is TGTGCCAGCACCGGGGGGATCAGCACAGATACGCAGTATTTT.

This rearrangement joins TRBV19 to TRBJ1-2, with TRBD1 matching over 7 bases. With V trimmed by 5 bases and J by 4 bases, 10 bases remained unmatched. The CDR3 has 15 amino acids. Germline values: CDR1 LNHDA, CDR2 SQIVND (reference sequence). The CDR3 DNA follows: TGTGCCAGTAGTGGGATTGTGGGGGACAGCTATGGCTACACCTTC. Encoded protein: CASSGIVGDSYGYTF.